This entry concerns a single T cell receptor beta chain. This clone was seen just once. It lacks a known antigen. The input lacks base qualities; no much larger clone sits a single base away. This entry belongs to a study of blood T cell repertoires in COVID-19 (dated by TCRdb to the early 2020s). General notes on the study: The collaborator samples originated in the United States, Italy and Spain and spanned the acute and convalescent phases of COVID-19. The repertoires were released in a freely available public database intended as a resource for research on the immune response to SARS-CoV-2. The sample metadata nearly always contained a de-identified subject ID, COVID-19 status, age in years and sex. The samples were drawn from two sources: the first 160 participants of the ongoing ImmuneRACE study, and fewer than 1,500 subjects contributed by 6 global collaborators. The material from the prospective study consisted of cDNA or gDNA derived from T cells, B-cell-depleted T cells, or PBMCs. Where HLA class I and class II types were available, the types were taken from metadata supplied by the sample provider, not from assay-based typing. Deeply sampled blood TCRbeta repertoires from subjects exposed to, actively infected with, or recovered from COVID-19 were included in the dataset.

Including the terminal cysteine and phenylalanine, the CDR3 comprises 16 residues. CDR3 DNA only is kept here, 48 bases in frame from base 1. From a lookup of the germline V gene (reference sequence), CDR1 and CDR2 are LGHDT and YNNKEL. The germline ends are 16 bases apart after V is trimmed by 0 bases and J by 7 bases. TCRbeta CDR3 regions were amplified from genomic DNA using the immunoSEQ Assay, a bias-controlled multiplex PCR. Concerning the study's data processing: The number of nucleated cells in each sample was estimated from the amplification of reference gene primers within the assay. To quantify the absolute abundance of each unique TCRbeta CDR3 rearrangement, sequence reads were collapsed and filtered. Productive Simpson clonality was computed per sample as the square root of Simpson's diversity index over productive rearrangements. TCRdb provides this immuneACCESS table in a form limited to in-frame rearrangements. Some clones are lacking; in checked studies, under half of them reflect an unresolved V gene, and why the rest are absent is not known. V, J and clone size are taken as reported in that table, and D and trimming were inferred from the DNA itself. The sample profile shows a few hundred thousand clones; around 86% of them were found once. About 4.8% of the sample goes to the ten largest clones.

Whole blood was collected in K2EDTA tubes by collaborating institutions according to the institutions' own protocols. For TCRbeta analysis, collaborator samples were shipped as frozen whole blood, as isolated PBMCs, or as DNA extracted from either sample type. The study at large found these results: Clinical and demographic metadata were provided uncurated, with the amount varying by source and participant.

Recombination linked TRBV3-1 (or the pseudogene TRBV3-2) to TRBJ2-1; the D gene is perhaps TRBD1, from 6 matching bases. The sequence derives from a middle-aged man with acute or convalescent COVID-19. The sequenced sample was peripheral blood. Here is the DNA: TGTGCCAGCAGCCAAGATCCCGGTGGACAGCGGAATGAGCAGTTCTTC. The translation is CASSQDPGGQRNEQFF.